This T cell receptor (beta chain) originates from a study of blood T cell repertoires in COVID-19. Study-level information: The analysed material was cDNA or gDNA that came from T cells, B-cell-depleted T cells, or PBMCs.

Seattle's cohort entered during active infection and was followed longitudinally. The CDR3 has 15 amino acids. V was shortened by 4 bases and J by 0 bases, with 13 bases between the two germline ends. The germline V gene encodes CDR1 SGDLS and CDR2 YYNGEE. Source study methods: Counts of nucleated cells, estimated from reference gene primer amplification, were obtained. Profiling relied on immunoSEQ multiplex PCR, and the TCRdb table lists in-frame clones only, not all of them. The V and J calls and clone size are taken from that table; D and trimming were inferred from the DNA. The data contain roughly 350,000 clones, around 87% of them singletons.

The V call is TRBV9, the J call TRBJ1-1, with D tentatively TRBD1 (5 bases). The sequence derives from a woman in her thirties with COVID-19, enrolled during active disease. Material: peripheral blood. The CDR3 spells CASSPHPRVNTEAFF. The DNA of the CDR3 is TGTGCCAGCAGCCCGCATCCCAGGGTGAACACTGAAGCTTTCTTT. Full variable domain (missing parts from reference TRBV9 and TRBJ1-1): DSGVTQTPKHLITATGQRVTLRCSPRSGDLSVYWYQQSLDQGLQFLIQYYNGEERAKGNILERFSAQQFPDLHSELNLSSLELGDSALYFCASSPHPRVNTEAFFGQGTRLTVV.